The entry that follows covers one T cell receptor beta chain sequence. Antigen specificity is unknown. The source of the sample is a study of OX40 agonist ivuxolimab in advanced cancers. Turning to the study itself: Partial responses were seen in three patients, one with hepatocellular carcinoma and two with cutaneous melanoma.

Data came from immunoSEQ multiplex PCR; TCRdb stores just in-frame clones and leaves some out. The sample contains tens of thousands of clones, about 88% of which appear only once. Study results and caveats: Both blood CD4+ and CD8+ T cells showed clonal growth by week 6 at 0.1 to 3.0 mg/kg. On average, CD8+ T cells had more expanded clones than CD4+.

The specimen comprised CD4+ or CD8+ T cells sorted from blood, sampled in a trial of the OX40 agonist ivuxolimab. This TCR was recovered from an adult with an advanced solid tumor such as melanoma, head and neck, liver or kidney cancer.

The DNA for the CDR3 is TGTGCCAGCAGTTTATCGGCGAGGGGACAGGGGTTTGGTCAGCCCCAGCATTTT. It is translated as CASSLSARGQGFGQPQHF. The rearrangement uses TRBV27 and TRBJ1-5; 10 bases fit TRBD1. Per the germline V gene, CDR1 is MNHEY and CDR2 is SMNVEV (reference sequence). Losses at the gene ends were 0 bases for V and 6 bases for J; bases not matched to a gene: 11. The CDR3 runs 18 residues.